This TCR beta chain was sequenced during a study of PD-1 blockade in classical Hodgkin lymphoma. Time point meaning: cycle 4 day 1 (C4D1), after less than 7 weeks of nivolumab. Relapse was seen in all patients after autologous stem cell transplantation, and brentuximab vedotin exposure was variable. Negative magnetic selection isolated CD4+ T cells from thawed PBMCs. Best responses fell into complete response, partial response or progressive disease. Method: immunoSEQ multiplex PCR; TCRdb's copy keeps in-frame clones and lacks some. This table has some 27,000 clones, approximately 78% appearing once. Germline V gene sequence: CDR1 SGHRS, CDR2 YFSETQ. The length of the CDR3 is 15 residues. The junction had 7 bases not matched to a gene; V was cut back by 4 bases and J by 4 bases. Comment on this clone: The antigen remains undetermined.

General observations from the study: Significant TCR diversity gains by C4D1 occurred in CD4+ but not CD8+ cells. A reduction in baseline TCR diversity was reportedly seen in newly diagnosed patients relative to healthy donors. Similar baseline diversity was found in complete responders and newly diagnosed patients.

The receptor's source is a human donor with classical Hodgkin lymphoma. The sample consisted of CD4+ T cells from blood, taken before the fourth cycle of nivolumab. V is TRBV5-1 and J is TRBJ2-3; 9 bases line up with TRBD1. The CDR3 bases are TGCGCCAGCAGCCCGAGGACAGGGGACCCAGATACGCAGTATTTT. It is translated as CASSPRTGDPDTQYF.